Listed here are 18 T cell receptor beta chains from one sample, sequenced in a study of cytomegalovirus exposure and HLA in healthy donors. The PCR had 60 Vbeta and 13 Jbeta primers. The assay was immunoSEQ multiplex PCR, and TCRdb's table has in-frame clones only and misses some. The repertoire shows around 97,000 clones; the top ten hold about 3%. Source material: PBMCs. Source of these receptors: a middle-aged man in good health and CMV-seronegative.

CDR3: CASSGFSGGAVTDTQYF. CDR3 coding DNA: TGTGCCAGCAGTGGGTTTAGCGGGGGGGCCGTCACAGATACGCAGTATTTT. V is TRBV2 and J is TRBJ2-3; the match to TRBD2 covers 11 bases. Germline CDR1 and CDR2: SNHLY and FYNNEI. J lost 2 bases, V lost 4 bases, and 8 bases had no gene match. This CDR3 has 17 residues.

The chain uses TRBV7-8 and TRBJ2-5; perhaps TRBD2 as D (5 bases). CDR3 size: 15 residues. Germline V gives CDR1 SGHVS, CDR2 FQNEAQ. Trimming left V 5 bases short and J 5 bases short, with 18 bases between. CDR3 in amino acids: CASSVDGVVGETQYF. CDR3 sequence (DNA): TGTGCCAGCAGCGTAGACGGGGTGGTAGGGGAGACCCAGTACTTC.

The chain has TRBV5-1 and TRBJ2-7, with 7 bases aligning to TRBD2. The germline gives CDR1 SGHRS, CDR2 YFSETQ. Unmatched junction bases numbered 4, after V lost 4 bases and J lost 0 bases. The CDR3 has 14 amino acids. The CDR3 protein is CASSPREGSYEQYF. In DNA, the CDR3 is TGCGCCAGCAGCCCAAGGGAGGGCTCCTACGAGCAGTACTTC.

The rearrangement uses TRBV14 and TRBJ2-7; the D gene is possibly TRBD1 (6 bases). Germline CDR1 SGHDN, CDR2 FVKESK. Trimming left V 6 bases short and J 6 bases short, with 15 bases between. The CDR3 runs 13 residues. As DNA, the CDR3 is TGTGCCAGCAGTCAACAGGGTCCGCTCGAGCAGTACTTC. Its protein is CASSQQGPLEQYF.

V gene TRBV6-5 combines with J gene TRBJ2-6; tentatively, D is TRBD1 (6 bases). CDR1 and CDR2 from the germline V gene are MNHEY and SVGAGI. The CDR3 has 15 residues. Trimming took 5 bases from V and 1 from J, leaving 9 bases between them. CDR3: CASSITGSGANVLTF. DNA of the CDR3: TGTGCCAGCAGTATTACAGGGTCTGGGGCCAACGTCCTGACTTTC.

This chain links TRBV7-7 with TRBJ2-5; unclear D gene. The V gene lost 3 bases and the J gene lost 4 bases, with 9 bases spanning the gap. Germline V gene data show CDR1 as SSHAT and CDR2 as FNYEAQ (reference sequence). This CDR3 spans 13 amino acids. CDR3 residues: CASSFGVGETQYF. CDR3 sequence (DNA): TGTGCCAGCAGCTTTGGAGTAGGAGAGACCCAGTACTTC. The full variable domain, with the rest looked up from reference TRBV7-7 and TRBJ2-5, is GAGVSQSPRYKVTKRGQDVTLRCDPISSHATLYWYQQALGQGPEFLTYFNYEAQPDKSGLPSDRFSAERPEGSISTLTIQRTEQRDSAMYRCASSFGVGETQYFGPGTRLLVL.

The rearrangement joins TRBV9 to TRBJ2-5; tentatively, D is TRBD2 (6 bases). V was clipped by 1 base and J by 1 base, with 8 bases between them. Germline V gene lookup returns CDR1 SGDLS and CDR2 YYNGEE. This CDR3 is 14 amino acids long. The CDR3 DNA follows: TGTGCCAGCAGCGTATGGGACTCCCAAGAGACCCAGTACTTC. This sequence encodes CASSVWDSQETQYF.

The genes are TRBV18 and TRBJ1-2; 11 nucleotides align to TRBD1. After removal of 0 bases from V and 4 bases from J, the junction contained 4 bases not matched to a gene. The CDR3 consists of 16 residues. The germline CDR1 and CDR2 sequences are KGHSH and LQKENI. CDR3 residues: CASSPPWTGGAYGYTF. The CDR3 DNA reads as TGTGCCAGCTCACCACCCTGGACAGGGGGCGCCTATGGCTACACCTTC.

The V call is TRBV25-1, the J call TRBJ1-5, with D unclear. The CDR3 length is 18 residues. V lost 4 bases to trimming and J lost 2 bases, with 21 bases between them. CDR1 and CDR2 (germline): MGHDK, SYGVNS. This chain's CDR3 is CASSGGSPGEAGNQPQHF. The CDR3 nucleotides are TGTGCCAGCAGTGGAGGGTCCCCCGGGGAGGCGGGCAATCAGCCCCAGCATTTT.

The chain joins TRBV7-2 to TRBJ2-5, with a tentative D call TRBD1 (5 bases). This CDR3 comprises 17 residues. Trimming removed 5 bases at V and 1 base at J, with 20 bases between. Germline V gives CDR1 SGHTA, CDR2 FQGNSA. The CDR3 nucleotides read TGTGCCAGCAGCGGGCCTCTTGGGGCGGTGGGCCAAGAGACCCAGTACTTC. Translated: CASSGPLGAVGQETQYF.

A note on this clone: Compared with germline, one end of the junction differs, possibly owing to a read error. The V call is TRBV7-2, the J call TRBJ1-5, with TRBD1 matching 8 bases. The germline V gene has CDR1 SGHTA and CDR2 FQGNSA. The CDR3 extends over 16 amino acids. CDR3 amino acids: CASSLVAGQEGGWLHF. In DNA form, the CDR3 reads TGTGCCAGCAGTTTAGTGGCGGGACAGGAGGGTGGGTGGTTGCATTTT.

CDR3 DNA: TGTGCCAGCAGCTTACCTAGGCGGGGATTCTACGAGCAGTACTTC. Translation: CASSLPRRGFYEQYF. The chain is built from TRBV7-4 and TRBJ2-7; weak D call: TRBD2 (6 bases). V lost 2 bases and J lost 3, with 14 bases in between. CDR1 is SGHVT, CDR2 SQSDAQ, per germline. The CDR3 covers 15 residues.

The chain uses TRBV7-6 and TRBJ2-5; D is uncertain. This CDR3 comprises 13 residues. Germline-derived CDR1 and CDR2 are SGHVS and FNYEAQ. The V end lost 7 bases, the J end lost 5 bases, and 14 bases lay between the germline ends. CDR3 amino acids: CASTLWARETQYF. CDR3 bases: TGTGCCAGCACCCTTTGGGCACGGGAGACCCAGTACTTC.

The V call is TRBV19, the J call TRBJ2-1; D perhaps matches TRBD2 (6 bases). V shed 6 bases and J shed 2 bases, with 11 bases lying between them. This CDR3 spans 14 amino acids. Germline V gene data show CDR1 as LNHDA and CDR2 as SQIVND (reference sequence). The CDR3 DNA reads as TGTGCCAGTAGGAGTGGAGGGGCCTACAATGAGCAGTTCTTC. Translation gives CASRSGGAYNEQFF.

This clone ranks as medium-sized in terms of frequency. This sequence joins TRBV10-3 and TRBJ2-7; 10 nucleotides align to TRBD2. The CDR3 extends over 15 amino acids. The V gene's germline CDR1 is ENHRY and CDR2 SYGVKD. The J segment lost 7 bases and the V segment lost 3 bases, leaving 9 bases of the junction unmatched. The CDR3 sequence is CAISDKAGGRWEQYF. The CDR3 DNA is TGTGCCATCAGTGATAAAGCGGGGGGGCGGTGGGAGCAGTACTTC.

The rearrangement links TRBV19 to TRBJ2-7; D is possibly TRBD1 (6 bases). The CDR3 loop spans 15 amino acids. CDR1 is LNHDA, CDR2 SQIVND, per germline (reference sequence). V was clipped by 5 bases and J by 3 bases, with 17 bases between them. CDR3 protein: CASSHRQVGNYEQYF. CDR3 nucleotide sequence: TGTGCCAGTAGTCACAGACAGGTTGGCAACTACGAGCAGTACTTC.

Here the CDR3 DNA reads TGTGCCAGCAGCGTAGGGGTAGGGACTAGCGGGAGCTACGAGCAGTACTTC. As protein: CASSVGVGTSGSYEQYF. The rearrangement links TRBV9 to TRBJ2-7; 14 bases map to TRBD2. The CDR3 length is 17 residues. V shed 0 bases and J 3 bases; nucleotides not matched to a gene: 5. CDR1 and CDR2 (germline): SGDLS, YYNGEE.

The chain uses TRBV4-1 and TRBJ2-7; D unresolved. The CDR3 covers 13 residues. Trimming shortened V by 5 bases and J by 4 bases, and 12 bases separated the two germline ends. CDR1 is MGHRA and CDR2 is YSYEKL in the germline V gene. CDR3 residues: CASSTLSGYEQYF. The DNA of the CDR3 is TGCGCCAGCAGCACCCTGTCGGGTTACGAGCAGTACTTC.